The next 13 T cell receptor beta chains were all read from a single sample in a study of blood T cell repertoires in COVID-19. Using immunoSEQ multiplex PCR, the repertoire was profiled, and TCRdb retains in-frame clones only, with some absent. The data show over 120,000 clones, 80% to 90% seen once. The sample was peripheral blood. These receptors were taken from a woman aged 50 to 65 with acute or convalescent COVID-19.

This clone was picked up one time. The chain couples TRBV28 to TRBJ2-4; the D is unclear. Germline lookup yields CDR1 MDHEN and CDR2 SYDVKM. The CDR3 contains 13 residues. Trimming took off 6 bases at V and 8 bases at J, with 14 bases between the two ends. CDR3 in amino acids: CASRRSSVDIQYF. In DNA, the CDR3 is TGTGCCAGCAGACGTAGTTCGGTAGACATTCAGTACTTC.

The chain employs TRBV6-1 and TRBJ1-5; D not resolved. Trimming removed 1 base from V and 6 bases from J, with 10 bases in between. Per germline, CDR1 MNHNS and CDR2 SASEGT. The CDR3 covers 14 residues. The CDR3 spells CASSEVAWSQPQHF. The CDR3 region has the DNA TGTGCCAGCAGTGAAGTCGCTTGGAGTCAGCCCCAGCATTTT.

This clone appeared a single time. The rearrangement links TRBV9 to TRBJ1-2, with 8 nucleotides matching TRBD1. This CDR3 is built from 15 residues. Germline values: CDR1 SGDLS, CDR2 YYNGEE. V was pared by 3 bases and J by 4 bases, with 8 bases of the junction left unmatched. This chain's CDR3 is CASSADRGRSYGYTF. CDR3 in DNA: TGTGCCAGCAGCGCCGACAGGGGCCGTAGCTATGGCTACACCTTC.

The chain recombines TRBV10-1 with TRBJ1-1; D gene ambiguous. Trimming left V 2 bases short and J 1 base short, with 11 bases between. CDR3 length equals 15 residues. CDR1 and CDR2 (germline): WNHNN, SYGVQD (reference sequence). The CDR3: CASSEGGSGNTEAFF. CDR3 in DNA: TGCGCCAGCAGTGAGGGTGGTTCGGGGAACACTGAAGCTTTCTTT.

V and J are TRBV2 and TRBJ2-2, with D hard to call. CDR1 SNHLY and CDR2 FYNNEI come from the germline V gene. V lost 5 bases, J lost 2 bases, and 9 bases lay in between. This CDR3 region has 14 residues. DNA for the CDR3: TGTGCCAGCAGTCTTGCGAGCAACACCGGGGAGCTGTTTTTT. Protein product: CASSLASNTGELFF.

The V gene is TRBV5-1, the J gene TRBJ1-4; the D is unclear. From germline, CDR1 is SGHRS and CDR2 YFSETQ. V was trimmed by 4 bases and J by 7 bases, leaving 17 bases between them. CDR3 size: 15 residues. CDR3 nucleotides: TGCGCCAGCAGCCGAACCGGGGAGGGAGGTGAAAAACTGTTTTTT. Its translation is CASSRTGEGGEKLFF.

This chain links TRBV7-2 with TRBJ2-7; D unclear. Germline V gives CDR1 SGHTA, CDR2 FQGNSA. The CDR3 length is 13 residues. Trimming left V 7 bases short and J 2 bases short, with 12 bases between. CDR3 region: CASTSPLTYEQYF. CDR3 DNA sequence: TGTGCCAGCACCTCCCCACTTACCTACGAGCAGTACTTC.

V and J are TRBV21-1 and TRBJ1-1; TRBD1, the D gene given by the table, was not confirmed from the DNA. TRBV21-1 is assigned pseudogene status. The CDR3 has 12 amino acids. CDR3 sequence: CASGGQGGRAFF. As DNA, the CDR3 is TGTGCCAGCGGCGGACAGGGAGGTCGGGCTTTCTTT.

The chain combines TRBV10-3 with TRBJ2-7, with 8 nucleotides matching TRBD1. The CDR3 is 14 residues long. The V gene end was trimmed by 4 bases and the J gene end by 6 bases; junction bases not matched to a gene: 8. Germline loops: CDR1 ENHRY, CDR2 SYGVKD. CDR3 sequence (DNA): TGTGCCATCAGTGCTGAAACCACAGGGGGCGAGCAGTACTTC. Amino acids: CAISAETTGGEQYF.

The rearrangement links TRBV11-3 to TRBJ2-2, with a tentative D call TRBD2 (6 bases). V was pared by 4 bases and J by 4 bases, with 7 bases between. The germline CDR1 and CDR2 sequences are SGHNT and YENEEA. The CDR3 has 13 residues. CDR3 amino acids: CASSWDSTGELFF. CDR3 in DNA: TGTGCCAGCAGCTGGGACTCCACCGGGGAGCTGTTTTTT.

This clone was seen only a few times. The CDR3 region is CAWRQGDSPLHF. CDR3 sequence (DNA): TGTGCCTGGAGACAGGGGGATTCACCCCTCCACTTT. The gene calls are TRBV30 and TRBJ1-6; 8 bases fit TRBD1. The CDR3 spans 12 residues. Germline trimming cut 3 bases from V and 8 bases from J; bases unmatched to any gene: 0. Germline values: CDR1 GTSNPN, CDR2 SVGIG (reference sequence).

The V and J genes are TRBV28 and TRBJ2-7, with TRBD1 as a possible D gene (5 bases). The CDR3 loop spans 12 amino acids. Trimming took off 7 bases at V and 2 bases at J, with 9 bases between the two ends. Germline loops: CDR1 MDHEN, CDR2 SYDVKM. The CDR3 DNA follows: TGTGCCAGCAAAGACAGACCCTACGAGCAGTACTTC. Translating it yields CASKDRPYEQYF.

This rearrangement joins TRBV6-5 to TRBJ2-7; 8 bases line up with TRBD2. V was pared by 10 bases and J by 4 bases, with 15 bases of the junction left unmatched. The CDR3 is made up of 15 amino acids. CDR1 MNHEY and CDR2 SVGAGI come from the germline V gene. In DNA, the CDR3 is TGTGCCACCTCGCCAGGTAGCGGGAACGGGTACGAGCAGTACTTC. It translates to CATSPGSGNGYEQYF.